This T cell receptor beta chain was retrieved from a study of identical twins (dated by TCRdb to 2016 to 2017). Broadly, across the study: TCR alpha and beta repertoires from monozygotic twins, unrelated adults of various ages and cord blood were deep-sequenced to test whether fetal clonotypes persist. Replicate twin experiments were performed at different times using different library preparation protocols to rule out contamination. Study-wide findings and limitations: In monozygotic twins, out-of-frame TCR alpha sharing was systematically underestimated by recombination models, although the models agreed with sharing between unrelated individuals. Compared with coincidental sharing between unrelated individuals, an excess of low generation-probability sequences was observed among out-of-frame TCR alpha sequences shared between twins. The excess sharing between twins in beta out-of-frame sequences was weaker because fewer shared sequences reduced the signal-to-noise ratio. Abundant cord blood beta clonotypes carried fewer insertions; young adult naive repertoires showed a weaker similar trend, while memory repertoires showed none. Because the same donors could not be followed over many years, the conclusions depended on cross-sectional statistical analysis. Invariant T cells such as MAIT and iNKT could partly confound zero-insertion analyses, though diverse VJ usage argued against this for most clonotypes.

Every donor was a healthy Caucasian. The twin cohort consisted of three pairs of female monozygotic twins, all aged roughly 18 to 30 years. The RNA used for TCR libraries was isolated from peripheral blood mononuclear cells. Preparation of the library involved 5' RACE. Sequencer: Illumina HiSeq 2000. A universal primer binding site was added through template switching, and the final cDNA carried a unique molecular identifier so that TCR cDNA molecules could be counted accurately. Specific primers in the conserved constant-segment region were used to synthesize first-strand cDNA for the TCR alpha and beta chains. To control for contamination, every cDNA library was double barcoded, receiving both a SMART-Mk sample barcode and Illumina barcodes. Two successive PCR steps introduced TruSeq adapter sequences along with Illumina sample barcodes. TCR alpha and beta cDNA libraries were sequenced on the Illumina HiSeq platform with custom primers. Under the source paper's analysis protocol: MiGEC processed the raw reads to extract unique molecular identifiers, while MiXCR was used to determine the CDR3 positions. Recombination models were inferred per individual with the repgenHMM and IGoR tools using an EM algorithm. The tcR package in R was used for shared clonotype analysis, with sharing normalized by the product of cloneset sizes. Out-of-frame nonproductive sequences were analyzed to study raw recombination free of thymic and clonal selection effects. TCRdb reworked the public reads: Q25 trimming with fastp, MiXCR clone assembly, productive beta chains retained. Rows are unified per CDR3 protein, each entry keeping the most common DNA and genes. The V and J calls were determined by TCRdb, not by the authors. This sample is represented by 700,000 to 950,000 distinct CDR3 sequences; roughly an eighth of them were singletons. The top ten hold around 1.5% of the sample.

Reading the germline V gene gives CDR1 SGDLS and CDR2 YYNGEE. From the cysteine up to the phenylalanine, the CDR3 has a length of 15 residues. The sequence is cut down to CDR3 DNA, 45 bases in frame from base 1. Cut back by 4 bases and 5 bases, the V and J ends lie 18 bases apart. Notes on this clonotype: This receptor's antigen is unknown. Base qualities are not provided; no much larger clone lies one nucleotide away.

These data are also associated with another study on yellow fever vaccine responses in identical twins. Drawing on the second study: According to the authors, the vaccine-induced T cell response in identical twins seemed to be partly convergent and partly specific to each individual. Focusing on identical twins, the study followed the T cell clones that responded to the vaccine, and did so with precision.

Rearrangement joined TRBV9 to TRBJ2-5; the D match is possibly TRBD1 or TRBD2, with 5 bases aligned in each. This TCR was recovered from a woman aged 18-29 years in good health. Sequenced material: PBMCs. At the DNA level, the sequence is TGTGCCAGCAGCTTAACGTGGGGGTTCGGGGAGACCCAGTACTTC. This is translated as CASSLTWGFGETQYF.